Each of the 28 T cell receptor beta chains below was sequenced from the same sample in a study of blood T cell repertoires in COVID-19. TCRdb's table, derived via immunoSEQ multiplex PCR, lists solely in-frame clones and lacks some. The sample includes fewer than 400,000 clones, 92% of them seen just once. Input material: PBMCs or T cells enriched from blood (not recorded which). The receptors here all came from a woman aged 25-40 years who had recovered from COVID-19.

The V gene is TRBV28, the J gene TRBJ1-2; D is unclear. The CDR3 runs to 14 residues. V was shortened by 6 bases and J by 4 bases, with 15 bases between the two germline ends. Germline CDR1 is MDHEN and CDR2 is SYDVKM. This CDR3 reads CASSPPKTGYGYTF. CDR3 coding DNA: TGTGCCAGCAGCCCCCCCAAGACGGGCTATGGCTACACCTTC.

The rearrangement links TRBV5-4 to TRBJ1-3, with 7 bases lining up with TRBD1. There are 15 residues in the CDR3. CDR1 SGHNT and CDR2 YYREEE come from the germline V gene (reference sequence). V shed 4 bases and J 4 bases; nucleotides not matched to a gene: 8. The chain's CDR3 is CASSKGGLYGNTIYF. CDR3 nucleotide sequence: TGTGCCAGCAGCAAAGGGGGCCTTTACGGAAACACCATATATTTT.

The genes are TRBV11-2 and TRBJ2-5; D is unresolved. CDR3 length equals 12 residues. CDR1 is SGHAT, CDR2 FQNNGV, per germline. Trimming removed 3 bases from V and 0 bases from J, with 2 bases in between. CDR3 protein: CASSFNQETQYF. CDR3 in DNA: TGTGCCAGCAGCTTTAACCAAGAGACCCAGTACTTC. Complete variable domain (other parts from reference TRBV11-2 and TRBJ2-5): EAGVAQSPRYKIIEKRQSVAFWCNPISGHATLYWYQQILGQGPKLLIQFQNNGVVDDSQLPKDRFSAERLKGVDSTLKIQPAKLEDSAVYLCASSFNQETQYFGPGTRLLVL.

The V gene is TRBV28, the J gene TRBJ1-1; TRBD1 agrees at 8 bases. This CDR3 has 14 residues. Germline V gives CDR1 MDHEN, CDR2 SYDVKM. Trimming took 5 bases from V and 1 from J; bases not matched to a gene: 3. The CDR3 DNA reads TGTGCCAGCAGTCTAGGGACAGGGAACACTGAAGCTTTCTTT. Protein sequence: CASSLGTGNTEAFF.

This clone turned up a few times. The V and J genes are TRBV15 and TRBJ2-1, with 9 bases that match TRBD1. Germline assignment: CDR1 LNHNV and CDR2 YYDKDF (reference sequence). The CDR3 is 15 amino acids. Germline trimming cut 4 bases from V and 6 bases from J; bases unmatched to any gene: 7. CDR3 region: CATSNRDREINEQFF. The CDR3 bases are TGTGCCACCAGCAACCGGGACAGGGAGATCAATGAGCAGTTCTTC.

The chain combines TRBV7-8 with TRBJ1-2; possibly TRBD1 for D (5 bases). Germline loops: CDR1 SGHVS, CDR2 FQNEAQ. Trimming cost V 0 bases and J 8 bases, with 16 bases left between them. CDR3 length: 15 amino acids. CDR3 sequence reads: CASSLASSWGSGYTF. The CDR3 nucleotides are TGTGCCAGCAGCTTAGCGTCCTCCTGGGGCTCGGGCTACACCTTC.

The chain employs TRBV19 and TRBJ1-5, with D uncertain. Germline CDR1 reads LNHDA; CDR2 reads SQIVND (reference sequence). The V end was cut by 8 bases, the J end by 2 bases, with 19 bases between. CDR3 length: 16 residues. The CDR3 DNA reads TGTGCCAGTGATCCTTGGCGGCCCGTGGGCAATCAGCCCCAGCATTTT. The encoded protein is CASDPWRPVGNQPQHF.

This sequence joins TRBV6-2 or TRBV6-3 and TRBJ1-2; 8 positions agree with TRBD1. The junction had 13 bases not matched to a gene; V was cut back by 0 bases and J by 7 bases. The germline CDR1 and CDR2 sequences are MNHEY and SVGEGT. The CDR3 runs 17 residues. DNA of the CDR3: TGTGCCAGCAGTTACTCTCGGACAGGGTCTGACCTGGGTGGCTACACCTTC. This sequence encodes CASSYSRTGSDLGGYTF.

The V call is TRBV27, the J call TRBJ2-5; D is perhaps TRBD2 (5 bases). The CDR3 contains 14 residues. Trimming took 6 bases from V and 4 from J, leaving 15 bases between them. The V gene's germline CDR1 is MNHEY and CDR2 SMNVEV (reference sequence). For the CDR3, the DNA is TGTGCCAGCAGCCTCACCCGGAGCGGAGAGACCCAGTACTTC. Amino acid sequence: CASSLTRSGETQYF.

The V call is TRBV6-4, the J call TRBJ2-2; TRBD1 matches 9 bases. CDR3 size: 15 residues. J gave up 7 bases and V 8 bases, and 11 bases lay outside the gene matches. Germline loops: CDR1 MRHNA, CDR2 SNTAGT. The CDR3 region is CASQRDRAYGGELFF. CDR3 sequence (DNA): TGTGCCAGCCAAAGGGACAGGGCGTATGGCGGGGAGCTGTTTTTT.

The CDR3 coding sequence is TGTGCCAGCAGCTTCGGCCAGGGTTACAATCAGCCCCAGCATTTT. Its protein is CASSFGQGYNQPQHF. The chain recombines TRBV5-6 with TRBJ1-5; TRBD1 is a possible D gene (5 bases). Trimming removed 2 bases from V and 3 bases from J, with 12 bases in between. Looked up from germline, CDR1 is SGHDT and CDR2 is YYEEEE. The CDR3 totals 15 residues. The variable domain in full, with the rest retrieved from reference TRBV5-6 and TRBJ1-5, is DAGVTQSPTHLIKTRGQQVTLRCSPKSGHDTVSWYQQALGQGPQFIFQYYEEEERQRGNFPDRFSGHQFPNYSSELNVNALLLGDSALYLCASSFGQGYNQPQHFGDGTRLSIL.

This chain links TRBV24-1 with TRBJ2-1; 10 positions agree with TRBD2. V lost 3 bases, J lost 3 bases, and 4 bases stayed unmatched. This CDR3 has 16 amino acids. Germline V gives CDR1 KGHDR, CDR2 SFDVKD. CDR3 sequence (DNA): TGTGCCACCAGTGATCAACTAGCGGGGAACTACAATGAGCAGTTCTTC. It encodes CATSDQLAGNYNEQFF.

Points on this clone: Other DNA variants within this sample encode the same CDR3. J is TRBJ1-5 and V is TRBV30; possibly TRBD1 for D (5 bases). The germline CDR1 and CDR2 sequences are GTSNPN and SVGIG (reference sequence). Trimming took off 0 bases at V and 5 bases at J, with 8 bases between the two ends. The CDR3 runs 13 residues. The CDR3 spells CAWSVGGDQPQHF. In nucleotides, the CDR3 is TGTGCCTGGAGTGTTGGGGGGGATCAGCCCCAGCATTTT.

The genes are TRBV10-3 and TRBJ1-1; a weak D match, TRBD1 (5 bases). CDR1 and CDR2 from the germline V gene are ENHRY and SYGVKD. Trimming left V 11 bases short and J 0 bases short, with 10 bases between. This CDR3 is 12 amino acids long. As DNA, the CDR3 is TGTGCCTCGACAGCGATGAACACTGAAGCTTTCTTT. Translating it yields CASTAMNTEAFF.

Only a few counts were recorded for this clone. This chain connects TRBV18 to TRBJ2-7; D is perhaps TRBD1 (5 bases). The V end lost 8 bases, the J end lost 0 bases, and 11 bases lay between the germline ends. The germline V gene has CDR1 KGHSH and CDR2 LQKENI. CDR3 length: 13 residues. The CDR3 coding sequence is TGTGCCAGCCGAATAGACAGCTCCTACGAGCAGTACTTC. This encodes CASRIDSSYEQYF.

V usage is TRBV27 and J usage is TRBJ2-3; 7 bases agree with TRBD2. This CDR3 contains 16 residues. J was trimmed by 2 bases and V by 5 bases; bases with no gene match: 10. Germline V gene sequence: CDR1 MNHEY, CDR2 SMNVEV (reference sequence). For the CDR3, the DNA is TGTGCCAGCAGTCCCGTCCTCGGGGGGAACACAGATACGCAGTATTTT. Translation gives CASSPVLGGNTDTQYF.

This chain links TRBV18 with TRBJ2-1; TRBD2 agrees at 12 bases. This CDR3 spans 17 amino acids. V lost 3 bases to trimming and J lost 3 bases; unmatched junction nucleotides: 6. Germline lookup yields CDR1 KGHSH and CDR2 LQKENI. CDR3 region: CASSPPRTSGNYNEQFF. CDR3 sequence (DNA): TGTGCCAGCTCACCCCCTAGGACTAGCGGGAACTACAATGAGCAGTTCTTC.

This rearrangement joins TRBV7-2 to TRBJ1-5; weak D call: TRBD1 (6 bases). The CDR3 length is 13 residues. CDR1 SGHTA and CDR2 FQGNSA come from the germline V gene. Between the trimmed V and J ends, which lost 5 bases and 5 bases, there was a span of 10 bases. For the CDR3, the DNA is TGTGCCAGCAGCCGGACAGTCTATCAGCCCCAGCATTTT. This codes for CASSRTVYQPQHF.

The J gene is TRBJ1-2, the V gene TRBV19; D ambiguous. CDR1 is LNHDA, CDR2 SQIVND, per germline (reference sequence). The CDR3 length is 15 residues. Trimming shortened V by 2 bases and J by 4 bases, and 14 bases separated the two germline ends. The DNA for the CDR3 is TGTGCCAGTAGTATATGGGCAGGCCTCGGCTATGGCTACACCTTC. It encodes CASSIWAGLGYGYTF.

The chain combines TRBV18 with TRBJ1-5; D ambiguous. V was clipped by 4 bases and J by 5 bases, with 12 bases between them. CDR1 and CDR2 (germline): KGHSH, LQKENI. CDR3 length: 14 amino acids. The CDR3 loop reads CASSRGEGDQPQHF. In nucleotides, the CDR3 is TGTGCCAGCTCACGTGGGGAGGGCGATCAGCCCCAGCATTTT.

V is TRBV7-6 and J is TRBJ2-7; D possibly corresponds to TRBD1 (6 bases). The CDR3 spans 16 residues. CDR1 is SGHVS and CDR2 is FNYEAQ in the germline V gene. V lost 1 base and J 3 bases, leaving 16 bases between the germline ends. In DNA form, the CDR3 reads TGTGCCAGCAGCTTAGAGCCGGGACACGGGGACTACGAGCAGTACTTC. Amino acids: CASSLEPGHGDYEQYF.

The genes are TRBV5-6 and TRBJ1-2; D perhaps matches TRBD1 (5 bases). The germline V and J ends were trimmed by 2 bases and 5 bases, with 16 bases remaining between them. Germline assignment: CDR1 SGHDT and CDR2 YYEEEE. The CDR3 contains 15 residues. CDR3 in DNA: TGTGCCAGCAGCTTCCTTACTGCGGGGGTGTATGGCTACACCTTC. Encoded protein: CASSFLTAGVYGYTF.

The rearrangement links TRBV18 to TRBJ2-7; a possible D gene is TRBD1 (6 bases). The V and J ends lost 1 base and 6 bases respectively, with 16 bases between them. The germline V gene has CDR1 KGHSH and CDR2 LQKENI. The CDR3 length is 15 residues. The CDR3 DNA is TGTGCCAGCTCACCACGGCAGGGGATTTATGCCGAGCAGTACTTC. It is translated as CASSPRQGIYAEQYF.

The chain combines TRBV28 with TRBJ1-1, with TRBD1 matching 7 bases. With 6 bases clipped from V and 3 bases from J, the junction kept 4 bases outside the gene matches. The V gene's germline CDR1 is MDHEN and CDR2 SYDVKM. The CDR3 sequence is 13 residues long. The CDR3 sequence: CASSPGQYTEAFF. CDR3 bases: TGTGCCAGCAGCCCGGGACAGTACACTGAAGCTTTCTTT.

The rearrangement uses TRBV5-4 and TRBJ2-1, with 10 bases fitting TRBD1. Germline CDR1 is SGHNT and CDR2 is YYREEE (reference sequence). Trimming removed 3 bases from V and 8 bases from J; junction bases left unmatched: 5. The length of the CDR3 is 14 residues. The CDR3 sequence: CASSSGQGPDEQFF. CDR3 nucleotide sequence: TGTGCCAGCAGCTCGGGACAGGGGCCGGATGAGCAGTTCTTC.

V is TRBV27 and J is TRBJ2-7; the D gene is possibly TRBD2 (6 bases). This CDR3 spans 13 amino acids. V lost 2 bases and J 2 bases, leaving 7 bases between the germline ends. Germline-derived CDR1 and CDR2 are MNHEY and SMNVEV (reference sequence). CDR3 sequence: CASSLGLTYEQYF. For the CDR3, the DNA is TGTGCCAGCAGTTTAGGACTAACCTACGAGCAGTACTTC.

The V call is TRBV29-1, the J call TRBJ2-7, with 11 bases aligning to TRBD2. The germline CDR1 and CDR2 sequences are SQVTM and ANQGSEA. The V gene end was trimmed by 4 bases and the J gene end by 4 bases; junction bases not matched to a gene: 6. The CDR3 runs to 14 residues. The DNA for the CDR3 is TGCAGCGTTGTCGAGACTAGCGGGGTGTACGAGCAGTACTTC. Encoded protein: CSVVETSGVYEQYF.

The CDR3 coding sequence is TGCGCCAGCAGTCAATTATGTGTAGGGGAGCTGTTTTTT. Protein product: CASSQLCVGELFF. V gene TRBV23-1 combines with J gene TRBJ2-2; D unresolved. TRBV23-1 is an ORF, and what it does is uncertain. This CDR3 has 13 amino acids. Trimming shortened V by 1 base and J by 8 bases, and 8 bases separated the two germline ends.